The clone carrying this T cell receptor beta chain was counted a few times. Germline V gives CDR1 SEHNR, CDR2 FQNEAQ (reference sequence). Trimming took off 2 bases at V and 4 bases at J, with 11 bases between the two ends. CDR3 size: 14 residues. PCR primers comprised 60 Vbeta and 13 Jbeta primers. Profiling relied on immunoSEQ multiplex PCR, and the TCRdb table lists in-frame clones only, not all of them. The sample lists 100,000 to 120,000 clones, 76% occurring once. This sample was included in a study of cytomegalovirus exposure and HLA in healthy donors. The specimen was PBMCs. The TCR sequence derives from a man aged 30 to 45 in good health and CMV-seropositive. The V gene is TRBV7-9, the J gene TRBJ1-2; D perhaps matches TRBD1 (6 bases). The CDR3 DNA sequence: TGTGCCAGCAGCTTAAGAACAGGGCCCTATGGCTACACCTTC. This codes for CASSLRTGPYGYTF.